A single sample is the source of the 14 T cell receptor beta chains below, sequenced in a study of blood T cell repertoires in COVID-19. Only in-frame clones appear in the TCRdb table, and some are missing; sequencing was by immunoSEQ multiplex PCR. The data show 300,000 to 350,000 clones, 90% seen once. Sequencing input: PBMCs or T cells enriched from blood (not recorded which). The receptors stem from a woman between 18 and 29 years old with acute COVID-19.

The chain carries TRBV5-1 and TRBJ1-4; 9 nucleotides line up with TRBD1. V shed 4 bases, J shed 4 bases, and the junction held 5 bases outside the gene matches. This CDR3 region has 15 residues. Germline loops: CDR1 SGHRS, CDR2 YFSETQ. The CDR3 sequence is CASSMTGGYNEKLFF. The CDR3, as DNA: TGCGCCAGCAGCATGACAGGGGGGTATAATGAAAAACTGTTTTTT.

This CDR3 is CASSVGTLGAGNTEAFF. DNA of the CDR3: TGTGCCAGCAGCGTGGGTACCCTTGGGGCAGGGAACACTGAAGCTTTCTTT. The chain joins TRBV9 to TRBJ1-1; D is possibly TRBD1 (5 bases). There are 17 residues in the CDR3. Trimming removed 2 bases at V and 1 base at J, with 18 bases between. Germline CDR1 and CDR2: SGDLS and YYNGEE.

The chain employs TRBV28 and TRBJ1-2; D might be TRBD1 (6 bases). Germline V gene sequence: CDR1 MDHEN, CDR2 SYDVKM. The ends were cut back, 11 bases at V and 5 bases at J, with 24 bases in the middle. The CDR3 has 15 residues. The CDR3 DNA is TGTGCCCTCGGGGGGGGCGGAAAACTCGTTTATGGCTACACCTTC. Protein: CALGGGGKLVYGYTF.

The rearrangement links TRBV28 to TRBJ2-4; no clear D gene. The V gene lost 6 bases and the J gene lost 0 bases, with 9 bases spanning the gap. Germline V gene lookup returns CDR1 MDHEN and CDR2 SYDVKM. The CDR3 sequence is 14 residues long. CDR3 DNA: TGTGCCAGCAGCCAACTGATAGCCAAAAACATTCAGTACTTC. Protein: CASSQLIAKNIQYF.

The chain carries TRBV19 and TRBJ2-7; 13 nucleotides align to TRBD2. V lost 7 bases and J lost 3; bases outside the gene matches: 6. The CDR3 contains 15 residues. The V gene's germline CDR1 is LNHDA and CDR2 SQIVND (reference sequence). The CDR3 coding sequence is TGTGCCAGTATCCAAGGGACTAGCGGGATCTACGAGCAGTACTTC. Residues: CASIQGTSGIYEQYF. Using reference TRBV19 and TRBJ2-7 for the parts outside the CDR3, the full variable domain is DGGITQSPKYLFRKEGQNVTLSCEQNLNHDAMYWYRQDPGQGLRLIYYSQIVNDFQKGDIAEGYSVSREKKESFPLTVTSAQKNPTAFYLCASIQGTSGIYEQYFGPGTRLTVT.

The V gene is TRBV28, the J gene TRBJ1-6; 8 bases align to TRBD1. This CDR3 spans 15 amino acids. Germline V gives CDR1 MDHEN, CDR2 SYDVKM. Trimming at V came to 5 bases and at J to 7 bases, leaving 7 bases not matched to a gene. The CDR3 reads CASSTQGAGNSPLHF. Here the CDR3 DNA reads TGTGCCAGCAGTACCCAGGGGGCAGGGAATTCACCCCTCCACTTT. The complete variable domain, with remaining parts taken from reference TRBV28 and TRBJ1-6, reads DVKVTQSSRYLVKRTGEKVFLECVQDMDHENMFWYRQDPGLGLRLIYFSYDVKMKEKGDIPEGYSVSREKKERFSLILESASTNQTSMYLCASSTQGAGNSPLHFGNGTRLTVT.

This sequence joins TRBV29-1 and TRBJ2-1, with 12 bases fitting TRBD2. The junction had 9 bases not matched to a gene; V was cut back by 6 bases and J by 6 bases. Germline CDR1 and CDR2: SQVTM and ANQGSEA. The CDR3 has 15 amino acids. The DNA for the CDR3 is TGCAGCGTCGCGAGGCTAGCGGGAGGGGCCAATGAGCAGTTCTTC. Amino acids: CSVARLAGGANEQFF.

The chain employs TRBV28 and TRBJ2-2; 9 bases match TRBD1. The length of the CDR3 is 16 residues. Germline CDR1 is MDHEN and CDR2 is SYDVKM. After removal of 2 bases from V and 6 bases from J, the junction contained 7 bases not matched to a gene. The CDR3, as DNA: TGTGCCAGCAGTTTAATTGGGACAGGGATATCCGGGGAGCTGTTTTTT. It specifies CASSLIGTGISGELFF.

This clone came up once. The rearrangement links TRBV28 to TRBJ1-2; TRBD1 might be the D (5 bases). Germline loops: CDR1 MDHEN, CDR2 SYDVKM. Deletions cut 4 bases from V and 5 bases from J, with 17 bases between. This CDR3 comprises 15 residues. Written as DNA, the CDR3 is TGTGCCAGCAGTTCTCCCGCGGGGGAAGGGTATGGCTACACCTTC. This translates into CASSSPAGEGYGYTF.

This clone was seen a single time. The J gene is TRBJ2-1, the V gene TRBV7-2; 16 bases map to TRBD2. CDR1 is SGHTA, CDR2 FQGNSA, per germline. The CDR3 extends over 17 amino acids. With V trimmed by 2 bases and J by 8 bases, 6 bases remained unmatched. The CDR3 loop reads CASSLQGLAGGAHEQFF. CDR3 sequence (DNA): TGTGCCAGCAGCTTACAGGGACTAGCGGGAGGGGCGCATGAGCAGTTCTTC.

V and J are TRBV11-1 and TRBJ2-7, with a weak D call TRBD2 (6 bases). Germline V lookup: CDR1 SGHAT, CDR2 FQDESV (reference sequence). V gave up 6 bases and J gave up 0 bases, with 18 bases separating them. This CDR3 comprises 16 residues. The CDR3 DNA is TGTGCCAGCAGTCCGATGGGGGGAGAGAGCTCCTACGAGCAGTACTTC. Its protein product is CASSPMGGESSYEQYF.

The J gene is TRBJ1-3, the V gene TRBV10-3; D remains ambiguous. Looked up from germline, CDR1 is ENHRY and CDR2 is SYGVKD. Trimming removed 5 bases at V and 0 bases at J, with 14 bases between. The CDR3 consists of 16 residues. The CDR3 DNA follows: TGTGCCATCAGTAACCCGACGGGGAACTCTGGAAACACCATATATTTT. Translation gives CAISNPTGNSGNTIYF.

The V call is TRBV7-2, the J call TRBJ2-2, with 8 bases matching TRBD2. Germline V gene lookup returns CDR1 SGHTA and CDR2 FQGNSA. CDR3 size: 14 residues. The V gene end was trimmed by 5 bases and the J gene end by 4 bases; junction bases not matched to a gene: 3. The CDR3 DNA reads TGTGCCAGCAGCACTAGCGGAGTCACCGGGGAGCTGTTTTTT. It encodes CASSTSGVTGELFF.

V usage is TRBV6-2 or TRBV6-3 and J usage is TRBJ2-6, with TRBD1 as a possible D gene (6 bases). Trimming took off 2 bases at V and 2 bases at J, with 16 bases between the two ends. Germline V gives CDR1 MNHEY, CDR2 SVGEGT. The CDR3 is 18 residues long. CDR3 sequence reads: CASSYNPGVWPGANVLTF. The DNA for the CDR3 is TGTGCCAGCAGTTACAATCCAGGGGTCTGGCCTGGGGCCAACGTCCTGACTTTC.